The present T cell receptor (beta chain) was sequenced within a study of shared clonotypes between healthy human individuals. Sequencing was performed with immunoSEQ multiplex PCR; in TCRdb, only in-frame clones are kept and a portion is missing. This table holds 2 million to 3 million clones, around nine tenths found once. Splitting of CD4+ cells produced CD45RA+ naive and CD45RA-negative memory subsets. The CDR3 is 14 amino acids. Per the germline V gene, CDR1 is MNHEY and CDR2 is SVGAGI. The ends were cut back, 7 bases at V and 2 bases at J, with 15 bases in the middle. Material for sequencing was naive CD4+ T cells sorted from blood. Stated subset: CD45RA+ positively selected. The source of this sequence is a man between 18 and 29 years old in good health. The chain carries TRBV6-5 and TRBJ2-7; either TRBD1 or TRBD2 may supply D (5 bases each). CDR3 region: CASTKGSGAYEQYF. CDR3 DNA: TGTGCCAGCACAAAGGGGAGCGGAGCCTACGAGCAGTACTTC.